Presented here are 4 T cell receptor beta chains from one specimen sequenced in a study of T cell responses to AZD1222 COVID-19 vaccine. Profiled with immunoSEQ multiplex PCR; TCRdb holds only in-frame clones, not every one. The table records about 15,000 clones, 88% of them present only once. The sequencing used peripheral blood, collected 28 days after the second AZD1222 dose. The source of these receptors is an adult who received the AZD1222 COVID-19 vaccine.

This chain connects TRBV13 to TRBJ1-6, with 9 positions matching TRBD1. CDR1 PRHDT and CDR2 FYEKMQ come from the germline V gene (reference sequence). V was pared by 5 bases and J by 2 bases, with 4 bases of the junction left unmatched. The CDR3 totals 16 residues. DNA of the CDR3: TGTGCCAGCAGCCGGGACAGGGTGGCCTATAATTCACCCCTCCACTTT. Protein sequence: CASSRDRVAYNSPLHF.

The rearrangement joins TRBV29-1 to TRBJ1-4; D is unclear. The ends were cut back, 7 bases at V and 15 bases at J, with 21 bases in the middle. The CDR3 has 12 amino acids. Per the germline V gene, CDR1 is SQVTM and CDR2 is ANQGSEA. The CDR3, as DNA: TGCAGCGCCCAAAATTCGGGCGCCAGGTTGTTTTTT. Its protein product is CSAQNSGARLFF.

Only one count was recorded for this clone. This chain joins TRBV12-3 or TRBV12-4 and TRBJ2-3; no clear D gene. V lost 6 bases to trimming and J lost 1 base, with 5 bases between them. CDR3 length: 12 amino acids. The CDR3 coding sequence is TGTGCCAGCAGCTGGGGCACAGATACGCAGTATTTT. Encoded protein: CASSWGTDTQYF.

The gene calls are TRBV19 and TRBJ1-1; D remains unclear. Germline V gene sequence: CDR1 LNHDA, CDR2 SQIVND (reference sequence). Trimming took 4 bases from V and 1 from J, leaving 13 bases between them. The CDR3 is made up of 15 amino acids. CDR3 amino acids: CASSTHHTENTEAFF. The CDR3 nucleotides are TGTGCCAGTAGTACTCACCATACAGAGAACACTGAAGCTTTCTTT.